A selection of T cell receptor beta chains follows, all from one sample in a study of blood T cell repertoires in COVID-19. TCRdb's table, derived via immunoSEQ multiplex PCR, lists solely in-frame clones and lacks some. There are around 130,000 clones in the sample; over 75% occur only once, and approximately 2.3% lies in the top ten. Specimen: peripheral blood. The origin of the receptors is a man between 65 and 85 years old with active COVID-19. Each CDR3 is given with its conserved first and last residue. Fields, in order: D gene, clone size, V gene, J gene, CDR3 protein. A D gene is named only where the DNA matches it firmly. For some rows the clone size is stated as once, few or many, or as a class when expanded; others skip it.

D: .; size: .; V: TRBV19; J: TRBJ1-5; CDR3: CASSIDLTGWGNQPQHF
D: TRBD1; size: .; V: TRBV12-5; J: TRBJ2-4; CDR3: CASGLVAGARGQVGIQYF
D: TRBD2; size: .; V: TRBV4-2; J: TRBJ2-1; CDR3: CASSQPGLAGDPGNEQFF
D: .; size: .; V: TRBV28; J: TRBJ2-1; CDR3: CASSRYNEQFF
D: .; size: .; V: TRBV19; J: TRBJ2-1; CDR3: CASSIETTGLLYVNEQFF
D: TRBD2; size: .; V: TRBV25-1; J: TRBJ2-1; CDR3: CASSEYGASGRVNEQFF
D: TRBD1; size: few; V: TRBV6-2/TRBV6-3; J: TRBJ1-5; CDR3: CASSDRGQSQHF
D: TRBD2; size: .; V: TRBV6-2/TRBV6-3; J: TRBJ2-3; CDR3: CASSPRGTSGRPADTQYF
D: .; size: .; V: TRBV4-1; J: TRBJ2-3; CDR3: CASSHGLAQYF
D: TRBD1; size: once; V: TRBV28; J: TRBJ2-7; CDR3: CASSLGGRGQGYYEQYF
D: TRBD1; size: .; V: TRBV7-9; J: TRBJ2-1; CDR3: CASSLYRDRGSSYNEQFF
D: .; size: .; V: TRBV9; J: TRBJ1-6; CDR3: CASSVGEGDGRSLRDTSPLHF
D: .; size: .; V: TRBV5-8; J: TRBJ2-1; CDR3: CASSRSLTSYNEQFF
D: .; size: once; V: TRBV11-3; J: TRBJ1-1; CDR3: CASSLDPVTEAFF
D: .; size: once; V: TRBV2; J: TRBJ1-5; CDR3: CASRGGTQGGDSRQPQHF
D: TRBD2; size: .; V: TRBV3-1/TRBV3-2; J: TRBJ2-7; CDR3: CASGGGETYEQYF
D: TRBD1; size: .; V: TRBV29-1; J: TRBJ1-2; CDR3: CSVKTGSSNYGYTF
D: .; size: .; V: TRBV28; J: TRBJ1-2; CDR3: CASSSNRVNYGYTF
D: TRBD1; size: .; V: TRBV19; J: TRBJ1-2; CDR3: CASTPGQGRGYTF
D: TRBD1; size: .; V: TRBV28; J: TRBJ2-2; CDR3: CASTFTGTGLAGELFF
D: .; size: .; V: TRBV3-1/TRBV3-2; J: TRBJ2-5; CDR3: CASSLTGSRETQYF
D: TRBD1; size: .; V: TRBV5-1; J: TRBJ2-7; CDR3: CASSLQGIQYEQYF
D: .; size: .; V: TRBV7-3; J: TRBJ2-5; CDR3: CASSLRPTADTETQYF
D: TRBD2; size: .; V: TRBV7-2; J: TRBJ2-7; CDR3: CASSSNSGRAVYEQYF
D: TRBD2; size: .; V: TRBV29-1; J: TRBJ2-3; CDR3: CSAHGTSGGGPDTQYF
D: .; size: .; V: TRBV4-3; J: TRBJ1-1; CDR3: CASSQDWGQGSTEAFF
D: .; size: .; V: TRBV14; J: TRBJ2-7; CDR3: CASSRADSRGQYF
D: TRBD2; size: .; V: TRBV3-1/TRBV3-2; J: TRBJ2-7; CDR3: CATSGGSYEQYF
D: .; size: once; V: TRBV27; J: TRBJ2-7; CDR3: CASSYTRGYEQYF
D: TRBD2; size: .; V: TRBV7-9; J: TRBJ2-7; CDR3: CASSFAGGDEQYF
D: .; size: .; V: TRBV11-2; J: TRBJ2-2; CDR3: CASSSRVTGELFF
D: TRBD1; size: once; V: TRBV24-1; J: TRBJ1-2; CDR3: CATSDPGQGARGYTF
D: TRBD2; size: .; V: TRBV19; J: TRBJ2-3; CDR3: CASSIPLAGVGDTQYF
D: .; size: .; V: TRBV11-3; J: TRBJ2-3; CDR3: CASSLGGQSTDTQYF
D: .; size: .; V: TRBV25-1; J: TRBJ1-3; CDR3: CASSSLGQGNTIYF
D: .; size: .; V: TRBV28; J: TRBJ2-7; CDR3: CASSPTGVREQYF
D: TRBD2; size: .; V: TRBV11-3; J: TRBJ2-1; CDR3: CASSPGLAGGSEQFF
D: TRBD1; size: .; V: TRBV27; J: TRBJ2-7; CDR3: CASSFSDRLSSYEQYF
D: .; size: .; V: TRBV2; J: TRBJ2-7; CDR3: CASSIAQVYEQYF
D: .; size: once; V: TRBV5-1; J: TRBJ2-7; CDR3: CASSSAGTLEQYF
D: .; size: .; V: TRBV7-2; J: TRBJ2-1; CDR3: CASSLGRANNEQFF
D: TRBD2; size: once; V: TRBV3-1/TRBV3-2; J: TRBJ2-1; CDR3: CASSRGTSGRRDEQFF
D: TRBD1; size: .; V: TRBV6-6; J: TRBJ1-1; CDR3: CASRLSTGGKTEAFF